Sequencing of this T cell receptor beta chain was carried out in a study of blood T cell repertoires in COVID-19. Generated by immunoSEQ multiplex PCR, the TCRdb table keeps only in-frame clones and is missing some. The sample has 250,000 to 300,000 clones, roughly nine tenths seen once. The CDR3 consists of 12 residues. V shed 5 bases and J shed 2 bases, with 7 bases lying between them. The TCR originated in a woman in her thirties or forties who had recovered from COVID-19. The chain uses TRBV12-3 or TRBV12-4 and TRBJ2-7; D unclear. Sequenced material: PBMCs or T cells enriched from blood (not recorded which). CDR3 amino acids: CASSDDTYEQYF. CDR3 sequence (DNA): TGTGCCAGCAGTGACGACACCTACGAGCAGTACTTC.